This T cell receptor beta chain was obtained from a study of T cell changes during pregnancy in multiple sclerosis. Sequenced by immunoSEQ multiplex PCR; TCRdb stores in-frame clones only, minus some. Of tens of thousands of clones in the sample, approximately 91% are singletons; the top ten hold roughly 1.8%. The starting material was CD4+ T cells from peripheral blood mononuclear cells, obtained after pregnancy. The TCR was taken from a female donor in good health, enrolled as a control in a pregnancy study.

CDR3 nucleotides: TGTGCCAGTAGTCCCCGGGACAGGGGGCGCACTGAAGCTTTCTTT. This translates into CASSPRDRGRTEAFF. The chain employs TRBV19 and TRBJ1-1; 12 bases are shared with TRBD1. In germline, CDR1 is LNHDA, CDR2 SQIVND (reference sequence). Trimming at V came to 5 bases and at J to 4 bases, leaving 5 bases not matched to a gene. This CDR3 has 15 residues. Drawing the rest from reference TRBV19 and TRBJ1-1, the complete variable domain is DGGITQSPKYLFRKEGQNVTLSCEQNLNHDAMYWYRQDPGQGLRLIYYSQIVNDFQKGDIAEGYSVSREKKESFPLTVTSAQKNPTAFYLCASSPRDRGRTEAFFGQGTRLTVV.